The entry that follows covers one TCR beta chain sequence. The V end was cut by 3 bases, the J end by 0 bases, with 12 bases between. The CDR3 is made up of 15 amino acids. Germline lookup yields CDR1 MNHEY and CDR2 SMNVEV (reference sequence). Primers targeting TRAV and TRBV primed first-strand cDNA, covering alpha and beta chains. TCR amplification ran 20 PCR cycles using constant-region and V-primer adapter primers. TCRdb independently ran MiXCR on the reads; one entry per CDR3 protein. The sample lists 60,000 to 90,000 distinct CDR3 sequences; roughly 30% were seen once. Time point reported: before trial treatment. All of the donors were given nivolumab, ipilimumab, aspirin, low-dose cyclophosphamide and low-dose radiotherapy as part of RACIN, a single-arm trial. The sample is drawn from a study of low-dose radiotherapy and immunotherapy resistance in tumors.

Source: PBMCs, taken before treatment. The sequence was obtained from a female donor with ovarian cancer. This sequence joins TRBV27 and TRBJ2-7; D unresolved. The CDR3 is CASSFSRASSYEQYF. The CDR3 nucleotides read TGTGCCAGCAGTTTTTCCCGGGCGAGCTCCTACGAGCAGTACTTC.